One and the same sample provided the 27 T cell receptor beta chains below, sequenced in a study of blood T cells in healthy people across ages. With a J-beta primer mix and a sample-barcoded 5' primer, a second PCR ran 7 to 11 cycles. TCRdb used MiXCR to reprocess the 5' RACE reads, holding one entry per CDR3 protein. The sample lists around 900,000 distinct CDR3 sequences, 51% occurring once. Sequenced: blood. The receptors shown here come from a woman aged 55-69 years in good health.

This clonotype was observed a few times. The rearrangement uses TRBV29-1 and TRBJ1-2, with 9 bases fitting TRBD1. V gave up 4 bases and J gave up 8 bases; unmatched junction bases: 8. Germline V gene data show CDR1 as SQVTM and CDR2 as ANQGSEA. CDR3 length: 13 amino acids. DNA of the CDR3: TGCAGCGTTGTAACAGGGGGCGCAGGAGGCTACACCTTC. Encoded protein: CSVVTGGAGGYTF.

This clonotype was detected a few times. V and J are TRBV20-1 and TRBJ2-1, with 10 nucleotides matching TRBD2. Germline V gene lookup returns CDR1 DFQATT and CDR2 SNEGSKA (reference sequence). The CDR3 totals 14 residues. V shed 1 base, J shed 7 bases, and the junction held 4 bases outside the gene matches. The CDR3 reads CSARVLAGLNEQFF. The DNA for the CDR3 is TGCAGTGCTAGAGTACTAGCGGGGCTAAATGAGCAGTTCTTC.

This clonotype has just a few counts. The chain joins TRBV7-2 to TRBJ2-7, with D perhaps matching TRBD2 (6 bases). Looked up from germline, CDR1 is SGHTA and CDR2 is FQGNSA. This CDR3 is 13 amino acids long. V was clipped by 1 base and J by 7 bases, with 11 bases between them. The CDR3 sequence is CASSLDGRSEQYF. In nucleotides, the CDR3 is TGTGCCAGCAGCTTAGATGGGAGGTCAGAGCAGTACTTC.

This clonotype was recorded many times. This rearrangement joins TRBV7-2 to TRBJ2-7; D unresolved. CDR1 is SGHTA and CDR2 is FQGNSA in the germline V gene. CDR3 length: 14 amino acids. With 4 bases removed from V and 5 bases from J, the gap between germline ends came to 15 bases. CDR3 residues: CASSSHRLTDEQYF. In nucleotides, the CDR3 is TGTGCCAGCAGCTCCCACCGGCTTACGGACGAGCAGTACTTC. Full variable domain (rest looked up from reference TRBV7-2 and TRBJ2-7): GAGVSQSPSNKVTEKGKDVELRCDPISGHTALYWYRQSLGQGLEFLIYFQGNSAPDKSGLPSDRFSAERTGGSVSTLTIQRTQQEDSAVYLCASSSHRLTDEQYFGPGTRLTVT.

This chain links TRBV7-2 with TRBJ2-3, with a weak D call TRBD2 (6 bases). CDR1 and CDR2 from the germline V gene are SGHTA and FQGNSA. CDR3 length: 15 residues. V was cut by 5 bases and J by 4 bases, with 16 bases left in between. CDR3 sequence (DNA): TGTGCCAGCAGCAGACTAGTGGGAGAGGCAGATACGCAGTATTTT. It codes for CASSRLVGEADTQYF. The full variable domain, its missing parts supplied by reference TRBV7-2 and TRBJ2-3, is GAGVSQSPSNKVTEKGKDVELRCDPISGHTALYWYRQSLGQGLEFLIYFQGNSAPDKSGLPSDRFSAERTGGSVSTLTIQRTQQEDSAVYLCASSRLVGEADTQYFGPGTRLTVL.

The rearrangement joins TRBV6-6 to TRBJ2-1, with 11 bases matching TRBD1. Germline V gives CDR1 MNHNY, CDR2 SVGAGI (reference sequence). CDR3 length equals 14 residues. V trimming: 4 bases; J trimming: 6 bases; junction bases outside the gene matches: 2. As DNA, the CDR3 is TGTGCCAGCAGTTGGGACAGGGGGGGCAATGAGCAGTTCTTC. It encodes CASSWDRGGNEQFF.

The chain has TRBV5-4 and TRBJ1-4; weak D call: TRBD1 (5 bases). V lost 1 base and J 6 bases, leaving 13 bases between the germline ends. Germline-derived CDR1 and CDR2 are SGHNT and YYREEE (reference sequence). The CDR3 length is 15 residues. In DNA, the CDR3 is TGTGCCAGCAGCTTGTCCAGGGAGGGGTATGAAAAACTGTTTTTT. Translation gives CASSLSREGYEKLFF.

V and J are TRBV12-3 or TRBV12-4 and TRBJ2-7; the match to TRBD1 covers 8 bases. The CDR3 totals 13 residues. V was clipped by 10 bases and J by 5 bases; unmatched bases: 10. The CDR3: CAISWTGSHEQYF. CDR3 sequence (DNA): TGTGCCATATCATGGACAGGGTCCCACGAGCAGTACTTC.

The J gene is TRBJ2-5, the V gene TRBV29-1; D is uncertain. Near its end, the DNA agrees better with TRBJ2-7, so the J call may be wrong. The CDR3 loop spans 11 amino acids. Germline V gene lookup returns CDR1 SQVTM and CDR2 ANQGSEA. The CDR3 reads CSALGWYEQYF. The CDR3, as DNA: TGCAGCGCTTTAGGTTGGTACGAGCAGTACTTC.

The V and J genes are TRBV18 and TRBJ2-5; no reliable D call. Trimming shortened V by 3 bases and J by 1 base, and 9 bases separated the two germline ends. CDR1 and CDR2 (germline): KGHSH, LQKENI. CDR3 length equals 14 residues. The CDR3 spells CASSPERAQETQYF. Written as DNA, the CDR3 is TGTGCCAGCTCACCGGAAAGGGCCCAAGAGACCCAGTACTTC.

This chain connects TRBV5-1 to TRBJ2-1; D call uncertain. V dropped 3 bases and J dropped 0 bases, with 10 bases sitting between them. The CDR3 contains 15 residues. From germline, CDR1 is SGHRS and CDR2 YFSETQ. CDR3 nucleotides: TGCGCCAGCAGCTCAGACCCGAGCTCCTACAATGAGCAGTTCTTC. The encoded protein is CASSSDPSSYNEQFF.

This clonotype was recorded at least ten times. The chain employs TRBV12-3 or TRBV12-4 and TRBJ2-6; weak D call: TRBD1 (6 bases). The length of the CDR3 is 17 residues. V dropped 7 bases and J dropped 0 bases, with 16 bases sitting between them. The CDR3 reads CASTLRDIGSGANVLTF. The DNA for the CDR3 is TGTGCCAGCACCCTCCGGGACATTGGCTCTGGGGCCAACGTCCTGACTTTC.

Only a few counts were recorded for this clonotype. As DNA, the CDR3 is TGTGCCAGCAGTTACGGGGAGGCCTGGTACCAAGAGACCCAGTACTTC. This codes for CASSYGEAWYQETQYF. V is TRBV6-2 or TRBV6-3 and J is TRBJ2-5; tentatively, D is TRBD2 (6 bases). The CDR3 loop spans 16 amino acids. Germline values: CDR1 MNHEY, CDR2 SVGEGT. V was pared by 2 bases and J by 0 bases, with 13 bases between.

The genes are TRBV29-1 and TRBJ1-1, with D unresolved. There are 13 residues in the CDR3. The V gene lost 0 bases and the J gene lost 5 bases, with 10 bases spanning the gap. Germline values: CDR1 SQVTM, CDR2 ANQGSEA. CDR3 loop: CSVEEAGGTEAFF. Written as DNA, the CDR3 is TGCAGCGTTGAAGAGGCAGGTGGAACTGAAGCTTTCTTT.

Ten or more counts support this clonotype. Here the CDR3 reads CASSLGSASYEQYF. In DNA, the CDR3 is TGTGCCAGCAGTTTAGGCTCCGCCAGCTACGAGCAGTACTTC. The gene calls are TRBV12-3 or TRBV12-4 and TRBJ2-7; D remains unclear. The CDR3 contains 14 residues. Trimming removed 1 base from V and 3 bases from J, with 10 bases in between.

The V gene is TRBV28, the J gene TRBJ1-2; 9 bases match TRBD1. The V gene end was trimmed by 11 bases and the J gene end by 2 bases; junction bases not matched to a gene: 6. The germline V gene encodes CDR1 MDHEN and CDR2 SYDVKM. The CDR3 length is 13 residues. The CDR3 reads CAVPGQGNYGYTF. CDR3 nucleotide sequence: TGTGCCGTGCCGGGACAGGGAAACTATGGCTACACCTTC.

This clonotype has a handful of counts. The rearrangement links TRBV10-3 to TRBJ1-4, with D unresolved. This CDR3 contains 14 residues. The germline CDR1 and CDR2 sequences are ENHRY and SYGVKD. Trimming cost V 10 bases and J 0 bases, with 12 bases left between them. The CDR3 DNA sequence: TGTGCCACCTCCTCGACTGCAACTAATGAAAAACTGTTTTTT. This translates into CATSSTATNEKLFF.

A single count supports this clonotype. The CDR3: CASSDTSWAEVGGYTF. CDR3 DNA sequence: TGTGCCAGCAGCGACACTAGCTGGGCAGAAGTGGGTGGCTACACCTTC. This chain links TRBV11-3 with TRBJ1-2; D not resolved. V gave up 5 bases and J gave up 7 bases, with 23 bases separating them. Germline assignment: CDR1 SGHNT and CDR2 YENEEA. The CDR3 contains 16 residues. Full variable domain (missing parts from reference TRBV11-3 and TRBJ1-2): EAGVVQSPRYKIIEKKQPVAFWCNPISGHNTLYWYLQNLGQGPELLIRYENEEAVDDSQLPKDRFSAERLKGVDSTLKIQPAELGDSAVYLCASSDTSWAEVGGYTFGSGTRLTVV.

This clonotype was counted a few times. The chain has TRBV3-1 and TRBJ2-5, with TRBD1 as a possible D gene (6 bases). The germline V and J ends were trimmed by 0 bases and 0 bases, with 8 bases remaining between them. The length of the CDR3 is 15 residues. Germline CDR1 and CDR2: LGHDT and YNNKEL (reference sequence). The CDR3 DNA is TGTGCCAGCAGCCAAGAGGGACACCACCAAGAGACCCAGTACTTC. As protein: CASSQEGHHQETQYF.

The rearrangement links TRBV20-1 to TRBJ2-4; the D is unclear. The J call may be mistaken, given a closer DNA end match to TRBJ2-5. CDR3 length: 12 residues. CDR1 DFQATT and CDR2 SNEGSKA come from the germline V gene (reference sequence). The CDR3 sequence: CSANLFRETQYF. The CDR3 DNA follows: TGCAGTGCTAACCTCTTTCGGGAGACCCAGTACTTC.

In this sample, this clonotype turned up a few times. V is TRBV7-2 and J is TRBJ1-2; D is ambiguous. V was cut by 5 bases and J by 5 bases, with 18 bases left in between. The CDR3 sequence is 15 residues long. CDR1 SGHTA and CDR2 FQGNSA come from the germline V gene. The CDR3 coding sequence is TGTGCCAGCAGCCCAAGCGTCGGTGGTCCATATGGCTACACCTTC. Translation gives CASSPSVGGPYGYTF.

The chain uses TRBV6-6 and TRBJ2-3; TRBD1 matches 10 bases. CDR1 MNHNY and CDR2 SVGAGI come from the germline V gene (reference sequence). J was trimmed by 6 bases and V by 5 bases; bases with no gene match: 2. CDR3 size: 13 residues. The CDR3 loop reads CASSGQGVDTQYF. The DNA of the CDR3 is TGTGCCAGCAGTGGACAGGGGGTGGATACGCAGTATTTT.

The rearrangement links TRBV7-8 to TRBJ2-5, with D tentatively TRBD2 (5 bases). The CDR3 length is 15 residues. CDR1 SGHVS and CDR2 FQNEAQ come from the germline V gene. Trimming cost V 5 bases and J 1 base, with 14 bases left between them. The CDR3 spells CASSPRAFFQETQYF. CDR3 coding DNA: TGTGCCAGCAGCCCGCGGGCCTTTTTCCAAGAGACCCAGTACTTC.

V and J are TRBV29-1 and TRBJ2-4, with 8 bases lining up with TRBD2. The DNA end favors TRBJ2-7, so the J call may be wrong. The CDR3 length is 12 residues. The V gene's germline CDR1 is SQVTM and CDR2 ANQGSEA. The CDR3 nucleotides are TGCAGCCTAGGGACTAGTGGGGGCGAGCAGTACTTC. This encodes CSLGTSGGEQYF.

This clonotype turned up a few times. The CDR3 spells CASSSPGRAGETQYF. In DNA form, the CDR3 reads TGTGCCAGCAGTTCCCCCGGCAGGGCGGGGGAGACCCAGTACTTC. The genes are TRBV6-2 or TRBV6-3 and TRBJ2-5; possibly TRBD2 for D (6 bases). Trimming stripped 4 bases from V and 5 bases from J, with 17 bases between. CDR1 is MNHEY and CDR2 is SVGEGT in the germline V gene. CDR3 length equals 15 residues.

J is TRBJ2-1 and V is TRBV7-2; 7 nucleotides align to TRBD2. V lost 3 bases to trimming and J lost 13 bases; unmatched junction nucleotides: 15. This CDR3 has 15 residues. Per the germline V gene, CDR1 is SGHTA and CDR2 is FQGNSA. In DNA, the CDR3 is TGTGCCAGCAGCTTTGGCGGGAGTTCTATGAAGACCCAGTTCTTC. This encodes CASSFGGSSMKTQFF.

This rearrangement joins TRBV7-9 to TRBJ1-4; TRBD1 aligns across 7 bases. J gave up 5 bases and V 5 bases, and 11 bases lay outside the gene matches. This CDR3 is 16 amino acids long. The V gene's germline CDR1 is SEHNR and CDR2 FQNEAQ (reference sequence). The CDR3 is CASSQTMGQRNEKLFF. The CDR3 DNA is TGTGCCAGCAGCCAAACAATGGGACAGCGAAATGAAAAACTGTTTTTT.